What follows are 11 T cell receptor beta chains derived from one specimen sequenced in a study of human T cells and chemical hapten exposure. Noted time point: patch test 1, 2 weeks after DPC sensitization. Indicated treatment: therapeutic diphenylcyclopropenone sensitization with weekly scalp DPC. Using its own MiXCR run on the RACE reads, TCRdb lists one record per CDR3 protein. The top ten hold 0.7% to 0.95% of the sample, which has about 120,000 distinct CDR3 sequences, around 15% seen once. Source: whole blood, taken in connection with sensitization to the hapten diphenylcyclopropenone (DPC). Receptor source: a man younger than 35 with alopecia areata. Some clones in this sample may be carry-over from other donors' samples.

This clonotype was detected only a few times. The CDR3 here is CASTQGGIYNEQFF. CDR3 in DNA: TGTGCCAGCACTCAGGGGGGGATATACAATGAGCAGTTCTTC. The rearrangement joins TRBV7-6 to TRBJ2-1; TRBD1 or TRBD2 may be the D gene (7 bases each). This CDR3 is built from 14 residues. Germline CDR1 and CDR2: SGHVS and FNYEAQ. The germline V and J ends were trimmed by 7 bases and 4 bases, with 14 bases remaining between them.

The table lists this clonotype with a few counts. The gene calls are TRBV6-4 and TRBJ2-2; no reliable D call. This CDR3 comprises 14 residues. The V end was cut by 4 bases, the J end by 3 bases, with 9 bases between. CDR1 MRHNA and CDR2 SNTAGT come from the germline V gene. The CDR3 coding sequence is TGTGCCAGCAGTGTCAAGCCAGACACCGGGGAGCTGTTTTTT. Translation gives CASSVKPDTGELFF.

This clonotype was detected only a few times. The V gene is TRBV19, the J gene TRBJ2-1; D ambiguous. V lost 2 bases and J lost 5, with 13 bases in between. The CDR3 covers 15 residues. Germline V gene lookup returns CDR1 LNHDA and CDR2 SQIVND (reference sequence). The CDR3 is CASSILGSNHNEQFF. The CDR3 DNA follows: TGTGCCAGTAGTATACTTGGCAGCAATCACAATGAGCAGTTCTTC.

In DNA form, the CDR3 reads TGTGCCAGCAGTTACGGAGCCCCAGGGAATAATGAAAAACTGTTTTTT. Translation: CASSYGAPGNNEKLFF. The chain employs TRBV6-5 and TRBJ1-4; tentative D call: TRBD1 (5 bases). With 2 bases removed from V and 4 bases from J, the gap between germline ends came to 14 bases. The CDR3 is made up of 16 amino acids. From germline, CDR1 is MNHEY and CDR2 SVGAGI.

This chain joins TRBV11-2 and TRBJ2-1; TRBD2 matches at 7 bases. The CDR3 consists of 14 residues. The junction had 7 bases not matched to a gene; V was cut back by 4 bases and J by 7 bases. Looked up from germline, CDR1 is SGHAT and CDR2 is FQNNGV. The CDR3 reads CASSSIRGVNEQFF. The CDR3 DNA reads as TGTGCCAGCAGCTCCATCCGGGGGGTAAATGAGCAGTTCTTC.

This clonotype was recorded a few times. This chain connects TRBV18 to TRBJ1-6; TRBD1 matches at 12 bases. CDR1 is KGHSH and CDR2 is LQKENI in the germline V gene. The junction had 14 bases not matched to a gene; V was cut back by 2 bases and J by 9 bases. The CDR3 totals 19 residues. The CDR3 loop reads CASSPFFRDRGRRGSPLHF. The DNA for the CDR3 is TGTGCCAGCTCACCATTCTTCCGGGACAGGGGGCGACGGGGTTCACCCCTCCACTTT.

This clonotype was detected a few times. J is TRBJ1-3 and V is TRBV9; D unresolved. The CDR3 is made up of 15 amino acids. Germline V gene lookup returns CDR1 SGDLS and CDR2 YYNGEE. The germline V and J ends were trimmed by 4 bases and 0 bases, with 11 bases remaining between them. The CDR3 is CASSIDSGSGNTIYF. In DNA, the CDR3 is TGTGCCAGCAGCATAGATTCGGGCTCTGGAAACACCATATATTTT.

This clonotype was observed a few times. This chain joins TRBV7-6 and TRBJ2-2; D is ambiguous. This CDR3 is 14 amino acids long. The V and J ends lost 1 base and 6 bases respectively, with 9 bases between them. Germline CDR1 and CDR2: SGHVS and FNYEAQ. The CDR3 region is CASSLVYTSGELFF. DNA of the CDR3: TGTGCCAGCAGCTTAGTATACACCTCCGGGGAGCTGTTTTTT.

V gene TRBV9 combines with J gene TRBJ1-6; D gene uncertain. CDR3 length: 14 residues. Germline V gene data show CDR1 as SGDLS and CDR2 as YYNGEE. The germline V and J ends were trimmed by 4 bases and 6 bases, with 11 bases remaining between them. CDR3 residues: CASSLLPGNSPLHF. In DNA form, the CDR3 reads TGTGCCAGCAGCTTACTCCCGGGTAATTCACCCCTCCACTTT.

CDR3 DNA sequence: TGTGCCAGCAGTTTAGCGCATGGAATCTACAATGAGCAGTTCTTC. It is translated as CASSLAHGIYNEQFF. The genes are TRBV12-3 or TRBV12-4 and TRBJ2-1; D gene unclear. The CDR3 has 15 amino acids. The V end was cut by 0 bases, the J end by 3 bases, with 9 bases between.

The chain carries TRBV11-2 and TRBJ2-7, with 7 bases that match TRBD1. The CDR3 has 16 amino acids. The J segment lost 0 bases and the V segment lost 5 bases, leaving 10 bases of the junction unmatched. Germline lookup yields CDR1 SGHAT and CDR2 FQNNGV. CDR3 nucleotide sequence: TGTGCCAGCAGCCTCGCGGGCACAGGGGTCTCCTACGAGCAGTACGTC. It codes for CASSLAGTGVSYEQYV.